Reported below is one TCR beta chain. Germline loops: CDR1 SGHVS, CDR2 FNYEAQ. V lost 1 base and J lost 7, with 17 bases in between. The length of the CDR3 is 16 residues. The sample is drawn from a study of blood T cell repertoires in COVID-19. Study background: Samples of COVID-19 (acute and convalescent) were obtained from the United States, Italy and Spain. In each case, the material was cDNA or gDNA derived from T cells, B-cell-depleted T cells, or PBMCs.

Authors' processing steps: Counts of nucleated cells, estimated from reference gene primer amplification, were obtained. Generated by immunoSEQ multiplex PCR, the TCRdb table keeps only in-frame clones and is missing some. From that table come the V and J calls and clone size; the DNA was used to work out D and trimming. The sample has roughly 140,000 clones; roughly 85% are singletons. Sequencing input: peripheral blood. The chain carries TRBV7-6 and TRBJ1-5, with a tentative D call TRBD1 (5 bases). This receptor was identified in a man aged 45 to 65 with acute or convalescent COVID-19. The CDR3 DNA follows: TGTGCCAGCAGCTTAGAATCGGGCAGGGTGGAGCAGCCCCAGCATTTT. Translating it yields CASSLESGRVEQPQHF.